Included here is one TCR beta chain sequence, with context. Its antigen remains unidentified. The CDR3 is 16 residues long. After removal of 5 bases from V and 4 bases from J, the junction contained 7 bases not matched to a gene. CDR1 SGHAT and CDR2 FQNNGV come from the germline V gene. Generated by immunoSEQ multiplex PCR, the TCRdb table keeps only in-frame clones and is missing some. The sample gives 70,000 to 95,000 clones, approximately 80% of which show up once; 22% is in the top ten. These data come from a study of T cell responses to AZD1222 COVID-19 vaccine. Study results and caveats: White British donors predominated, females outnumbered males, and clonal diversity was possibly underestimated. Repertoires were collected only later (after the peak T cell response had occurred). The reported proportion of spike-specific TCRs targeting unmutated variant regions was nearly half.

This clonotype was sampled from an adult in good health. This sequence joins TRBV11-2 and TRBJ2-3; 12 bases line up with TRBD2. The specimen comprised peripheral blood, sampled on day 0 of AZD1222 vaccination. The CDR3 DNA reads TGTGCCAGCAGCCCCAGACTAGCGGGAGTACCAGATACGCAGTATTTT. Translating it yields CASSPRLAGVPDTQYF.